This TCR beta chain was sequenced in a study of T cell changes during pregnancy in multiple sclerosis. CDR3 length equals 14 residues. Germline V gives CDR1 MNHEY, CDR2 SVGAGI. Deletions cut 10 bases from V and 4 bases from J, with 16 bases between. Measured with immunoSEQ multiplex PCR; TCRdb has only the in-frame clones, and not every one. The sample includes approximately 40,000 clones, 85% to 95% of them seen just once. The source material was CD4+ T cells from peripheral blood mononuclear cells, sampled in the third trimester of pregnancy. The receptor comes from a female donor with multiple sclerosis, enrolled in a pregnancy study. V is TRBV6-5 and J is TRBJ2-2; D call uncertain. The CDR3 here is CAIRGTTGTGELFF. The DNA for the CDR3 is TGTGCCATCCGAGGTACTACGGGCACCGGGGAGCTGTTTTTT.